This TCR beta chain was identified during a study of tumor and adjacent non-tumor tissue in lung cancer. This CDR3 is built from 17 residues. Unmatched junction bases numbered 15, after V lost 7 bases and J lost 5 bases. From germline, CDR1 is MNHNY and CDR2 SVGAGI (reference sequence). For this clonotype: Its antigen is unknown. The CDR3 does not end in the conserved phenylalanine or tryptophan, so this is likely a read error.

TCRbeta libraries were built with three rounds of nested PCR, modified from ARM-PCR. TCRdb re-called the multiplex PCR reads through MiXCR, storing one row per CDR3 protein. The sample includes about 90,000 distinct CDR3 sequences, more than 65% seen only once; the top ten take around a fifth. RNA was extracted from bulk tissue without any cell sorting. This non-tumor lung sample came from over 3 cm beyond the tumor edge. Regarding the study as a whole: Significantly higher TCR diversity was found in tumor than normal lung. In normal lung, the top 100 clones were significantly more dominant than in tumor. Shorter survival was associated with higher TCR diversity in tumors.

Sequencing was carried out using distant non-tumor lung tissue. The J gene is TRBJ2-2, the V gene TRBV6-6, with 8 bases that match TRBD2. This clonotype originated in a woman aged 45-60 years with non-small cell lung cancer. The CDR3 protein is CASILPGLAGETGELFS. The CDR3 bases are TGTGCCAGCATTCTACCTGGACTAGCAGGAGAGACCGGGGAGCTGTTTTCT.